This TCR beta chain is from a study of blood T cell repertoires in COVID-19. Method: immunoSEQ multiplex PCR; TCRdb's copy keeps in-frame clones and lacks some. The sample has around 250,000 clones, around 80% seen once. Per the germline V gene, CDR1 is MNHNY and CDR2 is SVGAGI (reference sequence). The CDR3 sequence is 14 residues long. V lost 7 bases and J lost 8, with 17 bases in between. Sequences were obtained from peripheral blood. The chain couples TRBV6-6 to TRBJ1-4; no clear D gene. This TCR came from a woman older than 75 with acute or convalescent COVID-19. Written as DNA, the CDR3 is TGTGCCAGCACCGATGCGAAAGTGAGGGAAAAACTGTTTTTT. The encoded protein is CASTDAKVREKLFF.